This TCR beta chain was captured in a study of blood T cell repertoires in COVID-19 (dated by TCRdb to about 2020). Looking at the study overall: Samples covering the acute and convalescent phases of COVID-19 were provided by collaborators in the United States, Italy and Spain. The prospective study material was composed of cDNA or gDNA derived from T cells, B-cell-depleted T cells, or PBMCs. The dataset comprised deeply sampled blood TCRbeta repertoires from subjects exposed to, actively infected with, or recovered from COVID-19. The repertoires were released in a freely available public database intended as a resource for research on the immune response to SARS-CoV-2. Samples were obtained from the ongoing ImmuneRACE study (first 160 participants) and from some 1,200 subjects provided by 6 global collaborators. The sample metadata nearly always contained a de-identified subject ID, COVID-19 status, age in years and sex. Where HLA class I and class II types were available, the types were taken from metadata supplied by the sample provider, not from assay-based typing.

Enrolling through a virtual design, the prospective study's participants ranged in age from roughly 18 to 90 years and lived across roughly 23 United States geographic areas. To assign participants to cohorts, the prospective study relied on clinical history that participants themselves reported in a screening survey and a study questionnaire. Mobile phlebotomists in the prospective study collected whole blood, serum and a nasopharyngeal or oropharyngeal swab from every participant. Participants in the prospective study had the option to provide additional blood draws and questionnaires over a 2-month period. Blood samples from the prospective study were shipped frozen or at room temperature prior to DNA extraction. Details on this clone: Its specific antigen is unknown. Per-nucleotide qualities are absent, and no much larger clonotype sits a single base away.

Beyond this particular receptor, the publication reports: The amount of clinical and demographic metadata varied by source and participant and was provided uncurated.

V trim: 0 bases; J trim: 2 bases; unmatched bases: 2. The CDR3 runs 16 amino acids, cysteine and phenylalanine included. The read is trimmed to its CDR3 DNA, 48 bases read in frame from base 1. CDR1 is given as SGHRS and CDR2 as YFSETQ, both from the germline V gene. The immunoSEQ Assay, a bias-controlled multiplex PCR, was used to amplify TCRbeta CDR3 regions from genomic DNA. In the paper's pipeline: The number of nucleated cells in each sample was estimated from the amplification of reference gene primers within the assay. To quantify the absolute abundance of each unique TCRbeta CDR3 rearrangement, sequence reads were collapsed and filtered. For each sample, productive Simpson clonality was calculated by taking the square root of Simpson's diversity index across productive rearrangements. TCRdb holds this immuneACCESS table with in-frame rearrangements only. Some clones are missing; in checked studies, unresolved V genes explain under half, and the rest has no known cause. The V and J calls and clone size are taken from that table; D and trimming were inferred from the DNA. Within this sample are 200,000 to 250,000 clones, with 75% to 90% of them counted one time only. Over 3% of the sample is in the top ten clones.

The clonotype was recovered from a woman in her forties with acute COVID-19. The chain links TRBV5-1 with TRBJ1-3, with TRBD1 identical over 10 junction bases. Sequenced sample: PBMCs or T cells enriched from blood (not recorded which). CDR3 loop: CASSLEGQGAGNTIYF. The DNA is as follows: TGCGCCAGCAGCTTGGAAGGACAGGGGGCTGGAAACACCATATATTTT.